Sequencing of this TCR beta chain was carried out in a study of T-cell reconstitution after alpha-beta-depleted transplantation in children. Comment on this clonotype: The antigen remains unidentified. This may be a read error, as it is one base from a much larger clone.

TCRbeta library preparation incorporated unique molecular identifiers. Each CDR3 protein gets one entry after TCRdb re-called the PCR reads with MiXCR. The sample gives about 150,000 distinct CDR3 sequences, approximately 12% of which show up once; 13% is in the top ten. Germline V gene sequence: CDR1 MDHEN, CDR2 SYDVKM. CDR3 length equals 12 residues. General study results and limits: Newly generated T cells supplied most T-cell counts and diversity one year post-transplant.

This TCR was recovered from a boy aged 2 to 10 with acute myeloid leukemia, due to receive a stem cell transplant. The source was PBMCs, collected before TCRalphabeta/CD19-depleted stem cell transplant. The genes are TRBV28 and TRBJ2-7; D is undetermined. The DNA of the CDR3 is TGTGCCAGCATGGAAGTCGCCTACGAGCCGTACTTC. Translating it yields CASMEVAYEPYF.